Reported below is one T cell receptor beta chain. The target antigen is unknown. This sample is part of a study of cytomegalovirus exposure and HLA in healthy donors. Regarding the study as a whole: Earlier results showed most TCR beta V segments being productive about 90% or about 30% of the time.

These donors, healthy bone marrow donors, were studied. PCR used 60 Vbeta primers and 13 Jbeta primers. Only in-frame clones appear in the TCRdb table, and some are missing; sequencing was by immunoSEQ multiplex PCR. The sample has 75,000 to 95,000 clones, roughly four fifths seen once; the top ten hold under 15%. This CDR3 has 16 residues. V gave up 0 bases and J gave up 6 bases, with 17 bases separating them. The V gene's germline CDR1 is PRHDT and CDR2 FYEKMQ (reference sequence). The sequence derives from a human donor in good health. V is TRBV13 and J is TRBJ1-2; weak D call: TRBD1 (6 bases). The source material was PBMCs. The CDR3 DNA sequence: TGTGCCAGCAGCTTAGGACGAGGGACACAGCTAGATGGCTACACCTTC. This sequence encodes CASSLGRGTQLDGYTF.